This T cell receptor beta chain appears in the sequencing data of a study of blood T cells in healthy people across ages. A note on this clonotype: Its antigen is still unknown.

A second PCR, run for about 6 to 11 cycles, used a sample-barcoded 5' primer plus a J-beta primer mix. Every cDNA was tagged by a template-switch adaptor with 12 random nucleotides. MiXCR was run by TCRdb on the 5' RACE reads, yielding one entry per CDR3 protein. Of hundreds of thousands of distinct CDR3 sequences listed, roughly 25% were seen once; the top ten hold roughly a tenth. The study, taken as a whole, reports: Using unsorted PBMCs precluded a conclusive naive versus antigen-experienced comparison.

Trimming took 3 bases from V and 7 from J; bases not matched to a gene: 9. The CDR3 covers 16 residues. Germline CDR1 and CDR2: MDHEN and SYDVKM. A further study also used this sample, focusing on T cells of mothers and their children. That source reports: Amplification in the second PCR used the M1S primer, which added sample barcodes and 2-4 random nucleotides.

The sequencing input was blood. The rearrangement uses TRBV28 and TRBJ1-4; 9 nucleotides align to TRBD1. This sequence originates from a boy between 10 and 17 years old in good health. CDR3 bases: TGTGCCAGCAGTTTCTTCGCGACAGGGGGAATTGAAAAACTGTTTTTT. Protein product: CASSFFATGGIEKLFF.